This entry lists 26 T cell receptor beta chains sequenced from one sample in a study of shared T cell receptors in the human thymus. Produced via immunoSEQ multiplex PCR; TCRdb's table is partial and in-frame only. Here the sample spans about 540,000 clones, around 82% being singletons. These data were also reused for a study on human thymus T cells.

Sample: thymocytes. Every receptor here comes from a boy younger than two with a congenital heart defect.

V is TRBV7-9 and J is TRBJ1-1, with D possibly matching TRBD1 (5 bases). V was shortened by 1 base and J by 4 bases, with 16 bases between the two germline ends. CDR3 length equals 16 residues. Germline assignment: CDR1 SEHNR and CDR2 FQNEAQ (reference sequence). The CDR3 here is CASSLVSGGEGTEAFF. The CDR3 region has the DNA TGTGCCAGCAGCTTAGTATCGGGGGGAGAGGGCACTGAAGCTTTCTTT.

This sequence joins TRBV5-1 and TRBJ2-7, with 8 bases matching TRBD2. Trimming took 0 bases from V and 6 from J; bases not matched to a gene: 17. This CDR3 comprises 18 residues. Per germline, CDR1 SGHRS and CDR2 YFSETQ. The CDR3 here is CASSLGLHVRTSFTEQYF. The CDR3 DNA sequence: TGCGCCAGCAGCTTGGGGTTACATGTCCGGACTAGCTTTACCGAGCAGTACTTC.

The chain combines TRBV19 with TRBJ2-3, with 15 bases aligning to TRBD2. V dropped 5 bases and J dropped 2; count of bases not matched to a gene: 8. Germline CDR1 and CDR2: LNHDA and SQIVND (reference sequence). CDR3 length: 18 residues. CDR3 residues: CASSAQRTSGRDTDTQYF. As DNA, the CDR3 is TGTGCCAGTAGTGCCCAGCGGACTAGCGGGAGGGACACAGATACGCAGTATTTT.

The chain links TRBV9 to TRBJ2-1; 8 bases fit TRBD2. Losses at the gene ends were 1 base for V and 5 bases for J; bases not matched to a gene: 17. Per germline, CDR1 SGDLS and CDR2 YYNGEE. This CDR3 is 19 amino acids long. The CDR3 nucleotides are TGTGCCAGCAGCGTAAGGGCATTGCCAACTAGCGGTGCTGACAATGAGCAGTTCTTC. Amino acid sequence: CASSVRALPTSGADNEQFF. Filled out from reference TRBV9 and TRBJ2-1, the complete variable domain reads DSGVTQTPKHLITATGQRVTLRCSPRSGDLSVYWYQQSLDQGLQFLIQYYNGEERAKGNILERFSAQQFPDLHSELNLSSLELGDSALYFCASSVRALPTSGADNEQFFGPGTRLTVL.

This chain uses TRBV28 with TRBJ2-3; no reliable D call. This CDR3 spans 10 amino acids. V dropped 8 bases and J dropped 5 bases, with 5 bases sitting between them. Germline loops: CDR1 MDHEN, CDR2 SYDVKM. The CDR3 nucleotides are TGTGCCAGCGCGAGAGATACGCAGTATTTT. Its translation is CASARDTQYF.

The V call is TRBV7-9, the J call TRBJ2-7; D gene ambiguous. Trimming left V 1 base short and J 3 bases short, with 10 bases between. The CDR3 is 14 amino acids. Germline CDR1 reads SEHNR; CDR2 reads FQNEAQ (reference sequence). CDR3 sequence (DNA): TGTGCCAGCAGCTTAGATGGCGGAGTCTACGAGCAGTACTTC. Its protein product is CASSLDGGVYEQYF.

This clone appeared a single time. The rearrangement joins TRBV7-8 to TRBJ1-4; D remains ambiguous. The CDR3 length is 17 residues. The V end was cut by 0 bases, the J end by 0 bases, with 11 bases between. Per the germline V gene, CDR1 is SGHVS and CDR2 is FQNEAQ. CDR3 residues: CASSLAPHRATNEKLFF. The CDR3, as DNA: TGTGCCAGCAGCTTAGCGCCCCACAGAGCAACTAATGAAAAACTGTTTTTT.

The chain carries TRBV11-3 and TRBJ2-5, with 10 bases fitting TRBD2. Trimming removed 1 base from V and 5 bases from J; junction bases left unmatched: 10. The CDR3 totals 17 residues. In germline, CDR1 is SGHNT, CDR2 YENEEA. This chain's CDR3 is CASSLVGLAGVWETQYF. As DNA, the CDR3 is TGTGCCAGCAGCTTAGTAGGGCTAGCGGGAGTCTGGGAGACCCAGTACTTC.

This clone showed up just a few times. The chain couples TRBV30 to TRBJ2-6; a weak D match, TRBD2 (5 bases). The length of the CDR3 is 15 residues. Germline V gives CDR1 GTSNPN, CDR2 SVGIG (reference sequence). V lost 5 bases, J lost 0 bases, and 11 bases lay in between. This CDR3 is CAWEDSRSGANVLTF. The CDR3 bases are TGTGCCTGGGAGGACTCCCGCTCTGGGGCCAACGTCCTGACTTTC.

The rearrangement links TRBV6-5 to TRBJ2-7; D is possibly TRBD1 (6 bases). The CDR3 contains 13 residues. Germline CDR1 is MNHEY and CDR2 is SVGAGI. Between the trimmed V and J ends, which lost 6 bases and 0 bases, there was a span of 9 bases. CDR3 in amino acids: CASRDSFSYEQYF. CDR3 bases: TGTGCCAGCAGGGACAGCTTCTCCTACGAGCAGTACTTC.

This sequence joins TRBV19 and TRBJ2-3; 9 bases fit TRBD2. The length of the CDR3 is 16 residues. Germline CDR1 is LNHDA and CDR2 is SQIVND (reference sequence). After removal of 4 bases from V and 3 bases from J, the junction contained 8 bases not matched to a gene. The CDR3 DNA is TGTGCCAGTAGTAACTCTAGCGGGAAGGGGACAGATACGCAGTATTTT. Translated, it gives CASSNSSGKGTDTQYF.

The chain recombines TRBV7-4 with TRBJ2-7, with TRBD2 matching 9 bases. After removal of 7 bases from V and 9 bases from J, the junction contained 22 bases not matched to a gene. CDR1 is SGHVT, CDR2 SQSDAQ, per germline. The length of the CDR3 is 17 residues. CDR3 sequence (DNA): TGTGCCAGCATCCCCCGAGATAGCGGGAGAAAGGGGATGGTGCAGTACTTC. It codes for CASIPRDSGRKGMVQYF.

This clone has a single count. For the CDR3, the DNA is TGCGCCAGCAGCCAAGATCCTTGGCTTGGGGCACGTTGTCAGCCCCAGCATTTT. It encodes CASSQDPWLGARCQPQHF. This chain connects TRBV4-3 to TRBJ1-5; a possible D gene is TRBD1 (5 bases). The ends were cut back, 0 bases at V and 6 bases at J, with 21 bases in the middle. The CDR3 covers 18 residues. Germline CDR1 reads LGHNA; CDR2 reads YSLEER.

This chain connects TRBV5-4 to TRBJ2-7, with a possible D match to TRBD2 (5 bases). The CDR3 contains 14 residues. V was cut by 6 bases and J by 4 bases, with 17 bases left in between. Germline CDR1 reads SGHNT; CDR2 reads YYREEE (reference sequence). The CDR3: CASTPRGGSYEQYF. Written as DNA, the CDR3 is TGTGCCAGCACCCCCCGCGGCGGGTCGTACGAGCAGTACTTC.

This clone was seen only once. The chain employs TRBV6-4 and TRBJ2-2, with a tentative D call TRBD1 (5 bases). Germline V CDR1 and CDR2: MRHNA, SNTAGT. The germline V and J ends were trimmed by 4 bases and 2 bases, with 11 bases remaining between them. This CDR3 region has 15 residues. The CDR3 loop reads CASSASRENTGELFF. Written as DNA, the CDR3 is TGTGCCAGCAGTGCGAGCAGGGAAAACACCGGGGAGCTGTTTTTT.

This sequence joins TRBV5-6 and TRBJ2-7; TRBD1 aligns across 10 bases. The junction had 11 bases not matched to a gene; V was cut back by 4 bases and J by 7 bases. Germline lookup yields CDR1 SGHDT and CDR2 YYEEEE. The CDR3 runs 15 residues. CDR3 loop: CASSHRPGQGWEQYF. The CDR3 DNA is TGTGCCAGCAGCCACAGACCGGGACAGGGGTGGGAGCAGTACTTC.

The chain carries TRBV4-1 and TRBJ2-5; TRBD1 matches 9 bases. This CDR3 has 14 residues. Germline loops: CDR1 MGHRA, CDR2 YSYEKL. J gave up 6 bases and V 6 bases, and 8 bases lay outside the gene matches. The CDR3 DNA is TGCGCCAGCAGGGCCGACAGGGGGAAACAGACCCAGTACTTC. As protein: CASRADRGKQTQYF.

J is TRBJ2-3 and V is TRBV4-3; maybe TRBD2 (6 bases). Germline V gives CDR1 LGHNA, CDR2 YSLEER. V was shortened by 3 bases and J by 4 bases, with 14 bases between the two germline ends. This CDR3 spans 15 amino acids. CDR3 nucleotides: TGCGCCAGCAGCCACTTTCTGGGAGGCCCAGATACGCAGTATTTT. Translation: CASSHFLGGPDTQYF.

The chain employs TRBV12-5 and TRBJ2-2; 8 bases match TRBD1. Germline CDR1 and CDR2: LGHNT and FRNRAP. J was trimmed by 7 bases and V by 0 bases; bases with no gene match: 10. The CDR3 consists of 17 residues. The chain's CDR3 is CASGLVGDRPLGGELFF. The CDR3 bases are TGTGCTAGTGGTTTGGTAGGGGACAGGCCCTTGGGCGGGGAGCTGTTTTTT.

V gene TRBV19 combines with J gene TRBJ2-5, with 9 bases identical to TRBD1. Trimming cost V 3 bases and J 0 bases; bases outside gene matches: 8. This CDR3 has 17 amino acids. Germline V gene sequence: CDR1 LNHDA, CDR2 SQIVND (reference sequence). CDR3 loop: CASSIYPGQGHQETQYF. The CDR3 DNA is TGTGCCAGTAGTATCTATCCGGGACAGGGACACCAAGAGACCCAGTACTTC.

The chain is built from TRBV4-1 and TRBJ2-7; 9 positions match TRBD2. Germline V gives CDR1 MGHRA, CDR2 YSYEKL. The V segment lost 3 bases and the J segment 2 bases; nucleotides outside the gene matches: 20. This CDR3 spans 20 amino acids. This CDR3 reads CASSHLNSSGKTINPYEQYF. The CDR3 nucleotides read TGCGCCAGCAGCCACCTAAACTCTAGCGGGAAAACTATTAATCCCTACGAGCAGTACTTC.

V and J are TRBV4-3 and TRBJ2-3; TRBD2 matches at 15 bases. CDR1 is LGHNA and CDR2 is YSLEER in the germline V gene. The CDR3 runs 18 residues. The V segment lost 4 bases and the J segment 4 bases; nucleotides outside the gene matches: 9. The CDR3 coding sequence is TGCGCCAGCAGCCTCTTCGGGGGGACTAGCGGGAGGCCAGATACGCAGTATTTT. This sequence encodes CASSLFGGTSGRPDTQYF.

The gene calls are TRBV29-1 and TRBJ1-1; D unresolved. The V gene's germline CDR1 is SQVTM and CDR2 ANQGSEA. Trimming left V 4 bases short and J 4 bases short, with 16 bases between. This CDR3 has 14 residues. In DNA form, the CDR3 reads TGCAGCGTTGTCCCTTGTAAAGGGAGCACTGAAGCTTTCTTT. It specifies CSVVPCKGSTEAFF.

The chain recombines TRBV4-1 with TRBJ2-1, with D perhaps TRBD2 (5 bases). Looked up from germline, CDR1 is MGHRA and CDR2 is YSYEKL. This CDR3 region has 14 residues. The ends were cut back, 0 bases at V and 5 bases at J, with 8 bases in the middle. CDR3 coding DNA: TGCGCCAGCAGCCAAGATCGGGGAAACAATGAGCAGTTCTTC. Encoded protein: CASSQDRGNNEQFF.

The J gene is TRBJ1-1, the V gene TRBV7-2; D is undetermined. Germline V gene lookup returns CDR1 SGHTA and CDR2 FQGNSA. The CDR3 is 17 amino acids. Between the trimmed V and J ends, which lost 1 base and 1 base, there was a span of 16 bases. The CDR3 nucleotides are TGTGCCAGCAGCTTAGGTGTCCGGGGTAGGCGGAACACTGAAGCTTTCTTT. Translation gives CASSLGVRGRRNTEAFF.

The sample holds one count of this clone. The chain links TRBV10-3 to TRBJ2-2, with 7 bases matching TRBD1. There are 20 residues in the CDR3. Germline CDR1 is ENHRY and CDR2 is SYGVKD. V was pared by 8 bases and J by 6 bases, with 27 bases of the junction left unmatched. The CDR3 spells CAIGQGDPLRMDVRAGELFF. For the CDR3, the DNA is TGTGCCATCGGCCAGGGGGACCCCCTGAGGATGGACGTTCGGGCCGGGGAGCTGTTTTTT.